Below are 28 T cell receptor beta chains sequenced from a single sample in a study of CD8 T cells in Susac syndrome. RNA totalling about 0.45 to 1 ug underwent reverse transcription with random hexamers. TCRdb reanalysed the immunoSEQ multiplex PCR reads using MiXCR and keeps one entry per CDR3 protein. The sample holds about 300,000 distinct CDR3 sequences, approximately 91% seen once. Sequenced sample: CD8+ T cells from PBMCs. The receptors derive from a human donor with multiple sclerosis.

This clonotype was observed a single time. The chain is built from TRBV27 and TRBJ2-1, with D possibly matching TRBD2 (6 bases). V dropped 3 bases and J dropped 9 bases, with 12 bases sitting between them. In germline, CDR1 is MNHEY, CDR2 SMNVEV (reference sequence). The CDR3 runs 13 residues. The CDR3 loop is CASSFGIGSEQFF. CDR3 in DNA: TGTGCCAGCAGTTTTGGTATCGGGAGTGAGCAGTTCTTC.

In nucleotides, the CDR3 is TGTGCCAGCAGCTTAGAGCCTCCAGGGTTTGCCGGGGAGCTGTTTTTT. This sequence encodes CASSLEPPGFAGELFF. The chain joins TRBV7-9 to TRBJ2-2; D is perhaps TRBD1 (5 bases). CDR3 length: 16 amino acids. The V and J ends lost 1 base and 6 bases respectively, with 15 bases between them. Germline V lookup: CDR1 SEHNR, CDR2 FQNEAQ (reference sequence).

The rearrangement uses TRBV2 and TRBJ1-5; D might be TRBD1 (6 bases). V lost 3 bases, J lost 0 bases, and 6 bases lay in between. The CDR3 runs 14 residues. Germline CDR1 is SNHLY and CDR2 is FYNNEI. The CDR3 loop is CASSEGASNQPQHF. DNA of the CDR3: TGTGCCAGCAGTGAGGGGGCTAGCAATCAGCCCCAGCATTTT.

The CDR3 region is CASSEGPRETQYF. The CDR3 bases are TGTGCCAGCAGTGAAGGGCCCCGGGAGACCCAGTACTTC. The chain carries TRBV2 and TRBJ2-5; D unresolved. Trimming took 1 base from V and 5 from J, leaving 8 bases between them. Per the germline V gene, CDR1 is SNHLY and CDR2 is FYNNEI. This CDR3 is built from 13 residues.

V and J are TRBV20-1 and TRBJ2-1, with D unresolved. The CDR3 is 10 amino acids. Between the trimmed V and J ends, which lost 6 bases and 12 bases, there was a span of 12 bases. Germline V gene lookup returns CDR1 DFQATT and CDR2 SNEGSKA (reference sequence). CDR3 DNA: TGCAGTGCCCGAGTAGGAGTGCAGTTCTTC. The encoded protein is CSARVGVQFF.

The chain combines TRBV7-3 with TRBJ2-7, with D perhaps matching TRBD2 (6 bases). Trimming took off 3 bases at V and 2 bases at J, with 11 bases between the two ends. The CDR3 has 14 residues. Germline CDR1 and CDR2: SGHTA and FQGTGA. As DNA, the CDR3 is TGTGCCAGCAGCTTTGGGACTCTTCCCTACGAGCAGTACTTC. Amino acids: CASSFGTLPYEQYF.

V and J are TRBV5-1 and TRBJ2-7; TRBD1 agrees at 7 bases. With 4 bases clipped from V and 5 bases from J, the junction kept 12 bases outside the gene matches. From germline, CDR1 is SGHRS and CDR2 YFSETQ. This CDR3 region has 15 residues. The CDR3 coding sequence is TGCGCCAGCAGCACAGGGGTCCGAGGGATCCACGAGCAGTACTTC. Translating gives CASSTGVRGIHEQYF.

The chain is built from TRBV30 and TRBJ2-1; no clear D. V shed 2 bases and J shed 4 bases, with 9 bases lying between them. CDR1 and CDR2 (germline): GTSNPN, SVGIG (reference sequence). The CDR3 length is 13 residues. In DNA, the CDR3 is TGTGCCTGGAGTACCGTCCTTTACAATGAGCAGTTCTTC. This gives the protein CAWSTVLYNEQFF.

The chain combines TRBV14 with TRBJ1-2; D call uncertain. The germline CDR1 and CDR2 sequences are SGHDN and FVKESK. This CDR3 is 12 amino acids long. V shed 1 base and J shed 7 bases, with 7 bases lying between them. The CDR3 nucleotides are TGTGCCAGCAGCCAAGGCGTTATTGGCTACACCTTC. Protein: CASSQGVIGYTF.

The CDR3 DNA follows: TGCGCCAGCAGCCCCAGGGGTCCGTACAATCAGGGGAATGAGCAGTTCTTC. Amino acid sequence: CASSPRGPYNQGNEQFF. The chain couples TRBV5-1 to TRBJ2-1; maybe TRBD1 (6 bases). The germline gives CDR1 SGHRS, CDR2 YFSETQ. The V gene lost 4 bases and the J gene lost 7 bases, with 24 bases spanning the gap. CDR3 length equals 17 residues. The full variable domain, completed using reference TRBV5-1 and TRBJ2-1, is KAGVTQTPRYLIKTRGQQVTLSCSPISGHRSVSWYQQTPGQGLQFLFEYFSETQRNKGNFPGRFSGRQFSNSRSEMNVSTLELGDSALYLCASSPRGPYNQGNEQFFGPGTRLTVL.

This chain connects TRBV29-1 to TRBJ2-1, with D unresolved. The CDR3 extends over 14 amino acids. Germline CDR1 is SQVTM and CDR2 is ANQGSEA. V was cut by 3 bases and J by 6 bases, with 15 bases left in between. CDR3 residues: CSVDVGLYFNEQFF. The CDR3, as DNA: TGCAGCGTTGATGTGGGCCTATATTTCAATGAGCAGTTCTTC.

This chain joins TRBV19 and TRBJ1-1; D is perhaps TRBD1 (6 bases). The CDR3 runs 14 residues. The germline CDR1 and CDR2 sequences are LNHDA and SQIVND (reference sequence). V lost 6 bases and J 3 bases, leaving 14 bases between the germline ends. CDR3 sequence reads: CASSRQEDYTEAFF. DNA for the CDR3: TGTGCCAGTAGCAGACAGGAGGACTACACTGAAGCTTTCTTT.

The V gene is TRBV29-1, the J gene TRBJ1-2; 12 bases match TRBD1. The CDR3 is 19 residues long. Trimming took 3 bases from V and 3 from J; bases not matched to a gene: 17. Germline loops: CDR1 SQVTM, CDR2 ANQGSEA. CDR3 sequence: CSVDPQPPPGQGADYGYTF. In nucleotides, the CDR3 is TGCAGCGTTGATCCTCAGCCTCCCCCGGGACAGGGGGCTGACTATGGCTACACCTTC.

This clonotype was counted a single time. The J gene is TRBJ2-7, the V gene TRBV4-2; unclear D gene. CDR3 length: 14 residues. The V end lost 0 bases, the J end lost 2 bases, and 8 bases lay between the germline ends. CDR1 is LGHNA, CDR2 YNFKEQ, per germline. CDR3 protein: CASSQDSNTYEQYF. CDR3 in DNA: TGTGCCAGCAGCCAAGACTCAAATACCTACGAGCAGTACTTC.

The chain has TRBV27 and TRBJ1-6; a weak D match, TRBD1 (6 bases). Germline values: CDR1 MNHEY, CDR2 SMNVEV (reference sequence). This CDR3 contains 14 residues. V shed 5 bases and J shed 6 bases, with 11 bases lying between them. The CDR3 region is CASSLRQANSPLHF. DNA of the CDR3: TGTGCCAGCAGTCTTAGACAGGCTAATTCACCCCTCCACTTT.

V is TRBV30 and J is TRBJ2-7; D gene ambiguous. V dropped 2 bases and J dropped 6 bases, with 14 bases sitting between them. There are 13 residues in the CDR3. Germline V lookup: CDR1 GTSNPN, CDR2 SVGIG (reference sequence). For the CDR3, the DNA is TGTGCCTGGAGTAGGACCGCCTGGGTCGAGCAGTACTTC. It is translated as CAWSRTAWVEQYF.

J is TRBJ2-5 and V is TRBV7-8; tentative D call: TRBD1 (6 bases). There are 12 residues in the CDR3. The germline V gene has CDR1 SGHVS and CDR2 FQNEAQ. V gave up 8 bases and J gave up 4 bases, with 11 bases separating them. The CDR3 reads CASGQGLETQYF. CDR3 nucleotides: TGTGCCAGCGGCCAGGGGCTAGAGACCCAGTACTTC.

This sequence joins TRBV3-1 and TRBJ1-2; D is unclear. The V gene lost 3 bases and the J gene lost 0 bases, with 11 bases spanning the gap. The CDR3 runs 15 residues. CDR1 is LGHDT, CDR2 YNNKEL, per germline (reference sequence). CDR3 nucleotide sequence: TGTGCCAGCAGCCACTTGGACGTAGCTAACTATGGCTACACCTTC. Translation gives CASSHLDVANYGYTF.

This clonotype showed up just a few times. The chain carries TRBV4-1 and TRBJ1-3; a weak D match, TRBD1 (5 bases). Germline assignment: CDR1 MGHRA and CDR2 YSYEKL. This CDR3 spans 15 amino acids. Trimming stripped 4 bases from V and 2 bases from J, with 12 bases between. CDR3 region: CASSLGTAPGNTIYF. CDR3 in DNA: TGCGCCAGCAGCCTAGGGACCGCACCTGGAAACACCATATATTTT.

The chain combines TRBV5-1 with TRBJ1-3, with D possibly TRBD1 on 5 matching bases. The CDR3 length is 16 residues. From germline, CDR1 is SGHRS and CDR2 YFSETQ. V was shortened by 3 bases and J by 2 bases, with 15 bases between the two germline ends. The CDR3 sequence is CASSWTGTGAGNTIYF. DNA of the CDR3: TGCGCCAGCAGCTGGACCGGGACTGGGGCTGGAAACACCATATATTTT.

This chain connects TRBV12-3 or TRBV12-4 to TRBJ2-7; 11 nucleotides line up with TRBD1. The CDR3 totals 15 residues. Trimming at V came to 3 bases and at J to 0 bases, leaving 1 base not matched to a gene. CDR3 sequence reads: CASSFGTGGSYEQYF. For the CDR3, the DNA is TGTGCCAGCAGTTTCGGGACAGGGGGCTCCTACGAGCAGTACTTC.

This clonotype was recorded only once. The J gene is TRBJ2-7, the V gene TRBV10-3; D is unclear. The CDR3 spans 14 residues. Trimming left V 0 bases short and J 1 base short, with 7 bases between. Germline lookup yields CDR1 ENHRY and CDR2 SYGVKD. In DNA form, the CDR3 reads TGTGCCATCAGTGAGTCAGGCCGGTCCTACGAGCAGTACTTC. It specifies CAISESGRSYEQYF.

The CDR3, as DNA: TGTGCCAGCAGCCCAGGGACATTAGGCAATCAGCCCCAGCATTTT. Translating gives CASSPGTLGNQPQHF. V usage is TRBV27 and J usage is TRBJ1-5, with D perhaps TRBD1 (6 bases). Germline CDR1 MNHEY, CDR2 SMNVEV (reference sequence). Trimming removed 6 bases at V and 2 bases at J, with 14 bases between. The CDR3 sequence is 15 residues long.

This chain links TRBV15 with TRBJ2-1; a weak D match, TRBD1 (5 bases). CDR1 is LNHNV and CDR2 is YYDKDF in the germline V gene (reference sequence). V was pared by 5 bases and J by 2 bases, with 13 bases between. The CDR3 runs 15 residues. CDR3 sequence reads: CATSGRRGTYNEQFF. In nucleotides, the CDR3 is TGTGCCACCAGCGGAAGAAGGGGAACCTACAATGAGCAGTTCTTC. The whole variable domain, remainder taken from reference TRBV15 and TRBJ2-1, is DAMVIQNPRYQVTQFGKPVTLSCSQTLNHNVMYWYQQKSSQAPKLLFHYYDKDFNNEADTPDNFQSRRPNTSFCFLDIRSPGLGDTAMYLCATSGRRGTYNEQFFGPGTRLTVL.

The chain employs TRBV7-9 and TRBJ2-7; 9 bases line up with TRBD1. This CDR3 region has 16 residues. The germline gives CDR1 SEHNR, CDR2 FQNEAQ (reference sequence). Trimming removed 5 bases from V and 5 bases from J; junction bases left unmatched: 13. The CDR3 DNA is TGTGCCAGCAGCCCCCGGGGGACAGGGAAACCCGACGAGCAGTACTTC. Encoded protein: CASSPRGTGKPDEQYF.

This clonotype was detected only once. The V and J genes are TRBV4-2 and TRBJ2-1; maybe TRBD2 (5 bases). There are 14 residues in the CDR3. CDR1 is LGHNA, CDR2 YNFKEQ, per germline. The V end was cut by 4 bases, the J end by 7 bases, with 14 bases between. This CDR3 is CASSLIGPGNEQFF. CDR3 DNA sequence: TGTGCCAGCAGCCTAATTGGGCCGGGAAATGAGCAGTTCTTC.

The chain carries TRBV29-1 and TRBJ2-5, with TRBD1 matching over 8 bases. The CDR3 runs 14 residues. Germline values: CDR1 SQVTM, CDR2 ANQGSEA. The V segment lost 8 bases and the J segment 5 bases; nucleotides outside the gene matches: 13. The CDR3 loop is CSTTLMDRDETQYF. The CDR3 nucleotides read TGCAGCACCACTCTGATGGACAGGGATGAGACCCAGTACTTC.

The J gene is TRBJ2-3, the V gene TRBV19; D remains unclear. Deletions cut 1 base from V and 2 bases from J, with 4 bases between. In germline, CDR1 is LNHDA, CDR2 SQIVND (reference sequence). This CDR3 is built from 13 residues. For the CDR3, the DNA is TGTGCCAGTAGTATAGTACTCACAGATACGCAGTATTTT. This gives the protein CASSIVLTDTQYF.